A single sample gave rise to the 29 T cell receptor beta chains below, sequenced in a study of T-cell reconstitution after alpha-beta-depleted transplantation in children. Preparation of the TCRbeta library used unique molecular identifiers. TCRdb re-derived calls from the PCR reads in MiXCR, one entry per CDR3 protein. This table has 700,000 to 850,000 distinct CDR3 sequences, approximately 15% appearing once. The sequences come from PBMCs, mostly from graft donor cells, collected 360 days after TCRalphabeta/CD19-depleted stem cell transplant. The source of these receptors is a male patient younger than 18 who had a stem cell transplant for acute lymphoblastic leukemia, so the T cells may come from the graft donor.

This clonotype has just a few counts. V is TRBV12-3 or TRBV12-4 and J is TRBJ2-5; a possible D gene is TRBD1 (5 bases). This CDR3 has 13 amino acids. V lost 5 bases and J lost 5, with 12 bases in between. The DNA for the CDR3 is TGTGCCAGCAGTCCCAGGGTCTTGGAGACCCAGTACTTC. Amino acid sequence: CASSPRVLETQYF.

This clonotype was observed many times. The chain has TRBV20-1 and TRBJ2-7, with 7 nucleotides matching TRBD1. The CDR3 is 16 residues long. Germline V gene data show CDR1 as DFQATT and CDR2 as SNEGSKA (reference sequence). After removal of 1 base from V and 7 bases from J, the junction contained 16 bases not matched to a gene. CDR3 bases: TGCAGTGCTAGAGGTTCCCCGGGACAGAAGTCGCAAGAGCAGTACTTC. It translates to CSARGSPGQKSQEQYF.

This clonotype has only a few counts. The CDR3 nucleotides read TGTGCCAGCTGGAGACTGAACTACGAGCAGTACTTC. Translation: CASWRLNYEQYF. The chain combines TRBV2 with TRBJ2-7; D gene ambiguous. Germline CDR1 is SNHLY and CDR2 is FYNNEI. CDR3 length: 12 residues. V was cut by 8 bases and J by 3 bases, with 11 bases left in between.

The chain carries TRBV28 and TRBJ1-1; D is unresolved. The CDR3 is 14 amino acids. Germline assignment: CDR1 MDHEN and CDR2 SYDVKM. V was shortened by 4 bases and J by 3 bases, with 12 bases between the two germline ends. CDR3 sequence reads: CASSSGGEDTEAFF. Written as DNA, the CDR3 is TGTGCCAGCAGTTCGGGCGGAGAGGACACTGAAGCTTTCTTT. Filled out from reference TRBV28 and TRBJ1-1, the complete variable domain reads DVKVTQSSRYLVKRTGEKVFLECVQDMDHENMFWYRQDPGLGLRLIYFSYDVKMKEKGDIPEGYSVSREKKERFSLILESASTNQTSMYLCASSSGGEDTEAFFGQGTRLTVV.

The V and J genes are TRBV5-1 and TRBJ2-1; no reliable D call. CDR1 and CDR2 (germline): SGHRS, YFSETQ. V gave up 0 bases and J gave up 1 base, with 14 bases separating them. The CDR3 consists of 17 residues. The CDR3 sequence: CASSLGVRFGSYNEQFF. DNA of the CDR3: TGCGCCAGCAGCTTGGGGGTCCGATTTGGATCCTACAATGAGCAGTTCTTC.

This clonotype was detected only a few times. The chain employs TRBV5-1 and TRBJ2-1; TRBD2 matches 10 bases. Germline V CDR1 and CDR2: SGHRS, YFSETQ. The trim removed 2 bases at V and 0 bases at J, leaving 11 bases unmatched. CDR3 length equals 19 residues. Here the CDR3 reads CASSFPGLANVSSYNEQFF. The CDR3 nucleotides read TGCGCCAGCAGCTTCCCGGGACTAGCGAACGTTAGCTCCTACAATGAGCAGTTCTTC.

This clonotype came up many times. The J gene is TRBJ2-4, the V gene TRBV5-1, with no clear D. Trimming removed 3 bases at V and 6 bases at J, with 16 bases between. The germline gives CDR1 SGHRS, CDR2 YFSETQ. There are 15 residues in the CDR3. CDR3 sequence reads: CASSSSPRSLNIQYF. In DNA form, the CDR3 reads TGCGCCAGCAGCTCAAGCCCCCGGAGCTTAAACATTCAGTACTTC.

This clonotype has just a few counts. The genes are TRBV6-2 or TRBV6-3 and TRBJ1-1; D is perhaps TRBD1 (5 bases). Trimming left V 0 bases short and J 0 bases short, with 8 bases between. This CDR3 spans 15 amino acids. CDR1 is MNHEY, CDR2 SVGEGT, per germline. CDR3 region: CASSYSRQMNTEAFF. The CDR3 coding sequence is TGTGCCAGCAGTTACTCGAGACAGATGAACACTGAAGCTTTCTTT.

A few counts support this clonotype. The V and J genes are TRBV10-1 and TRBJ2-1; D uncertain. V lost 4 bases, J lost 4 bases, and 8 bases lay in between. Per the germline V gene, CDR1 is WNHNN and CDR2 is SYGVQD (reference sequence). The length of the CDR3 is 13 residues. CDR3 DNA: TGCGCCAGCAGTGTAACTGGTTACAATGAGCAGTTCTTC. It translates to CASSVTGYNEQFF.

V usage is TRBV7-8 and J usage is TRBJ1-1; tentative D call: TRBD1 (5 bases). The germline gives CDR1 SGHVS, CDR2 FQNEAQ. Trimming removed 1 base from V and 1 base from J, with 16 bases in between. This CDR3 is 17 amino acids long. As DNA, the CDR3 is TGTGCCAGCAGCTTAGACACCTACCGTGGGGGGAACACTGAAGCTTTCTTT. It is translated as CASSLDTYRGGNTEAFF.

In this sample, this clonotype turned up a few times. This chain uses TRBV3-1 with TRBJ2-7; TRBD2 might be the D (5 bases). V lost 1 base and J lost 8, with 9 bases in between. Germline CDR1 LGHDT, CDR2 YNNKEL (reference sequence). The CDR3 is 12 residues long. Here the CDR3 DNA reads TGTGCCAGCAGCCAAGCAGGACTTAAGCAGTACTTC. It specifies CASSQAGLKQYF.

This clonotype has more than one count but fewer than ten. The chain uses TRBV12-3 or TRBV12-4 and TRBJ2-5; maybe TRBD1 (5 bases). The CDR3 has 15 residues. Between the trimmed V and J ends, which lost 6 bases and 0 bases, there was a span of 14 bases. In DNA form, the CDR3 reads TGTGCCAGCAGCTTCACCCCAGGGTACCAAGAGACCCAGTACTTC. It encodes CASSFTPGYQETQYF.

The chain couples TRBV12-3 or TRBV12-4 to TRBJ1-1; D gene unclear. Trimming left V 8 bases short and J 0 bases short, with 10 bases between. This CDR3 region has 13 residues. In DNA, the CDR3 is TGTGCCAGCTTAGAAGGGATGAACACTGAAGCTTTCTTT. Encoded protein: CASLEGMNTEAFF.

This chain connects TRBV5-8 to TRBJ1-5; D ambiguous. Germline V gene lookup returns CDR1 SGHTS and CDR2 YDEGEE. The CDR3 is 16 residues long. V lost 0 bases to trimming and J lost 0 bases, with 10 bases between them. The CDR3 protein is CASSLARSYSNQPQHF. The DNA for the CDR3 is TGTGCCAGCAGCTTGGCTCGGTCCTATAGCAATCAGCCCCAGCATTTT.

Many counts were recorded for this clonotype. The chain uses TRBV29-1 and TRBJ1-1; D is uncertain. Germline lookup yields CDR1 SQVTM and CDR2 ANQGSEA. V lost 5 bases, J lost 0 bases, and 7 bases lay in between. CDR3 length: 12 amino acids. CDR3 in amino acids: CSVNRLNTEAFF. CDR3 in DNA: TGCAGCGTTAATAGGTTGAACACTGAAGCTTTCTTT.

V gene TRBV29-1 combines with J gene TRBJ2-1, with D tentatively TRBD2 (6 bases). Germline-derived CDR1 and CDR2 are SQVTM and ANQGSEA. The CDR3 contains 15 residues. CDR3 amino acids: CRDIVGSGSYNEQFF. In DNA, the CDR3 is TGCAGAGATATAGTCGGGAGCGGCTCCTACAATGAGCAGTTCTTC.

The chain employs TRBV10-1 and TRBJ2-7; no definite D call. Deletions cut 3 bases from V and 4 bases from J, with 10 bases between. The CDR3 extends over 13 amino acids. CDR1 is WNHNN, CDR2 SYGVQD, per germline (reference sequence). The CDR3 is CASSDSRLYEQYF. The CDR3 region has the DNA TGCGCCAGCAGTGATTCAAGACTGTACGAGCAGTACTTC.

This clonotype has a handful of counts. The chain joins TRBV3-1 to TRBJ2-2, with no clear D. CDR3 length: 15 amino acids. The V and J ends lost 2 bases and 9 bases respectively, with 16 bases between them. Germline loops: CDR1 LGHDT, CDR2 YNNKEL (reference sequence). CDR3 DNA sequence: TGTGCCAGCAGCCAAAACTCTTTCTTGAGCCGGGAGCTGTTTTTT. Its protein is CASSQNSFLSRELFF. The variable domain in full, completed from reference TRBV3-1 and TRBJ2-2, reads DTAVSQTPKYLVTQMGNDKSIKCEQNLGHDTMYWYKQDSKKFLKIMFSYNNKELIINETVPNRFSPKSPDKAHLNLHINSLELGDSAVYFCASSQNSFLSRELFFGEGSRLTVL.

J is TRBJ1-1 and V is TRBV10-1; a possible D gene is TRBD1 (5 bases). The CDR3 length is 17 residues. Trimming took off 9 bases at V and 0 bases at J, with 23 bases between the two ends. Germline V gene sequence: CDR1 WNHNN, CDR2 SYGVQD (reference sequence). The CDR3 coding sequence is TGCGCCAGAACCAGAGAGACAGACGAATCGTTGAACACTGAAGCTTTCTTT. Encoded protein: CARTRETDESLNTEAFF.

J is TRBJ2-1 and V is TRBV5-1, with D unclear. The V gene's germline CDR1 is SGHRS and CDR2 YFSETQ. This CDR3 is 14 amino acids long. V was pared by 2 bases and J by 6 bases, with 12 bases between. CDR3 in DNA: TGCGCCAGCAGCTTTGGTCCTACCGCCAATGAGCAGTTCTTC. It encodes CASSFGPTANEQFF.

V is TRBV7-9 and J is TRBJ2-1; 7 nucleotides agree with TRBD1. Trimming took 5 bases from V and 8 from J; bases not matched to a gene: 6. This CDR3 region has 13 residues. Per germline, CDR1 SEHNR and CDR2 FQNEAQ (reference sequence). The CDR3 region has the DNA TGTGCCAGCAGCAAAGGAGACAGGGATGAGCAGTTCTTC. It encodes CASSKGDRDEQFF.

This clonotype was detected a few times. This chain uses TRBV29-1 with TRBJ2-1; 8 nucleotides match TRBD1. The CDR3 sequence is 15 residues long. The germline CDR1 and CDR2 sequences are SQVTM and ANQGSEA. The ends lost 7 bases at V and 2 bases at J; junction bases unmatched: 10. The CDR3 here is CSASYGQGPYNEQFF. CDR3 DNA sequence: TGCAGCGCTAGTTATGGACAGGGCCCCTACAATGAGCAGTTCTTC.

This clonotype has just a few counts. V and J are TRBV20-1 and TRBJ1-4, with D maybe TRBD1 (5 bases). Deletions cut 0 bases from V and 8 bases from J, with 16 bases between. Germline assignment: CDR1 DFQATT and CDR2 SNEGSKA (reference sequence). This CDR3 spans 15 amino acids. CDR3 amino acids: CSARELQEEWEKLFF. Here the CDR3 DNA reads TGCAGTGCTAGAGAGTTACAGGAGGAATGGGAAAAACTGTTTTTT.

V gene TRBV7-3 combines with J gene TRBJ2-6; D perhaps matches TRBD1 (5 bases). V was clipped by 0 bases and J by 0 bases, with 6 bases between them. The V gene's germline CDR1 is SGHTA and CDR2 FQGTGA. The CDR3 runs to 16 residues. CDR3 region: CASSLTGLSGANVLTF. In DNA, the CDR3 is TGTGCCAGCAGCTTAACGGGGCTCTCTGGGGCCAACGTCCTGACTTTC.

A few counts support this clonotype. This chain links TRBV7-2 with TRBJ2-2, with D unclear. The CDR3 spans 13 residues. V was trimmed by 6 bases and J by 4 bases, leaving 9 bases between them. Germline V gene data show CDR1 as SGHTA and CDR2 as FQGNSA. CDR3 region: CASSIRTTGELFF. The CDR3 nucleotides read TGTGCCAGCAGTATTAGGACCACCGGGGAGCTGTTTTTT.

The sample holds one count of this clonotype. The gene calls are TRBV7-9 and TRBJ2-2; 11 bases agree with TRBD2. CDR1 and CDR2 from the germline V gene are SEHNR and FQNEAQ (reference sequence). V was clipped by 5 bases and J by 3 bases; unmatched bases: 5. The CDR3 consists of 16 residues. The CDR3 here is CASSPGLAAYTGELFF. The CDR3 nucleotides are TGTGCCAGCAGCCCGGGACTAGCGGCTTACACCGGGGAGCTGTTTTTT.

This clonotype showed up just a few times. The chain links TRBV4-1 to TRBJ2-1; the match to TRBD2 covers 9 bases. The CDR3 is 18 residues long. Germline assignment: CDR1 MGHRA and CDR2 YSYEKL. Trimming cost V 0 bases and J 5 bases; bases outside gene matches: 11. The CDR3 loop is CASSQDPTWREGNNEQFF. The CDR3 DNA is TGCGCCAGCAGCCAAGATCCTACGTGGCGGGAGGGAAACAATGAGCAGTTCTTC.

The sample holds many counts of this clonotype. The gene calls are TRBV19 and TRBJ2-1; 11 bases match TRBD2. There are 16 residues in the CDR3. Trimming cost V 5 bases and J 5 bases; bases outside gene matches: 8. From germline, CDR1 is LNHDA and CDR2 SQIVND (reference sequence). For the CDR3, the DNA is TGTGCCAGTAGTTTCCCAGGGGGACTAGCGGACAATGAGCAGTTCTTC. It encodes CASSFPGGLADNEQFF. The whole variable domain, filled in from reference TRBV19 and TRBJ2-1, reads DGGITQSPKYLFRKEGQNVTLSCEQNLNHDAMYWYRQDPGQGLRLIYYSQIVNDFQKGDIAEGYSVSREKKESFPLTVTSAQKNPTAFYLCASSFPGGLADNEQFFGPGTRLTVL.

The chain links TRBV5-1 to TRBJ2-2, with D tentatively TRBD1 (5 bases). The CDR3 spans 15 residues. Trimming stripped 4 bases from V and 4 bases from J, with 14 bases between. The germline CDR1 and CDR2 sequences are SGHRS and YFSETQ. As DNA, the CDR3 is TGCGCCAGCAGCCCCCTCACTGACAGCACCGGGGAGCTGTTTTTT. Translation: CASSPLTDSTGELFF. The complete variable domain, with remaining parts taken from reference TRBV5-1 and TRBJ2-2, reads KAGVTQTPRYLIKTRGQQVTLSCSPISGHRSVSWYQQTPGQGLQFLFEYFSETQRNKGNFPGRFSGRQFSNSRSEMNVSTLELGDSALYLCASSPLTDSTGELFFGEGSRLTVL.